The 18 T cell receptor beta chains below all came from one sample that was sequenced in a study of OX40 agonist ivuxolimab in advanced cancers. Using immunoSEQ multiplex PCR, the repertoire was profiled, and TCRdb retains in-frame clones only, with some absent. This table has roughly 75,000 clones, less than 90% appearing once. The input for sequencing was CD4+ or CD8+ T cells sorted from blood, taken in a trial of the OX40 agonist ivuxolimab. These receptor sequences come from an adult with an advanced solid tumor such as melanoma, head and neck, liver or kidney cancer.

Turning to this clone: The sample has other DNA sequences that encode this CDR3 too. This chain joins TRBV7-8 and TRBJ1-5; D is ambiguous. Germline V gene lookup returns CDR1 SGHVS and CDR2 FQNEAQ. The CDR3 has 14 amino acids. With 2 bases removed from V and 1 base from J, the gap between germline ends came to 6 bases. CDR3 region: CASSLQASNQPQHF. CDR3 nucleotide sequence: TGTGCCAGCAGCTTACAGGCAAGCAATCAGCCCCAGCATTTT.

V and J are TRBV9 and TRBJ2-3, with 8 bases matching TRBD2. Germline V gene data show CDR1 as SGDLS and CDR2 as YYNGEE. The junction had 3 bases not matched to a gene; V was cut back by 1 base and J by 5 bases. CDR3 size: 14 residues. The CDR3 is CASSVTSGGDTQYF. Here the CDR3 DNA reads TGTGCCAGCAGCGTAACCAGCGGGGGAGATACGCAGTATTTT.

The V gene is TRBV7-3, the J gene TRBJ2-1, with 8 bases aligning to TRBD2. The ends lost 5 bases at V and 2 bases at J; junction bases unmatched: 8. The germline CDR1 and CDR2 sequences are SGHTA and FQGTGA. The CDR3 spans 16 residues. For the CDR3, the DNA is TGTGCCAGCAGCCCGAGCGGGAGAGGGGCCTACAATGAGCAGTTCTTC. As protein: CASSPSGRGAYNEQFF.

A single count supports this clone. DNA for the CDR3: TGTGCCAGCTCACCACCAGGGTGGACTGAAGCTTTCTTT. Translation: CASSPPGWTEAFF. The chain employs TRBV18 and TRBJ1-1; the D is unclear. CDR1 is KGHSH and CDR2 is LQKENI in the germline V gene. Trimming shortened V by 0 bases and J by 5 bases, and 7 bases separated the two germline ends. The CDR3 has 13 amino acids.

The chain employs TRBV27 and TRBJ2-7, with a tentative D call TRBD1 (6 bases). The CDR3 loop spans 14 amino acids. Trimming took off 5 bases at V and 0 bases at J, with 11 bases between the two ends. Germline loops: CDR1 MNHEY, CDR2 SMNVEV (reference sequence). CDR3 DNA: TGTGCCAGCAGTCCGGGACACAGCTCCTACGAGCAGTACTTC. It encodes CASSPGHSSYEQYF.

This clone was detected a few times. This chain joins TRBV5-4 and TRBJ2-5, with TRBD2 matching over 8 bases. V trimming: 1 base; J trimming: 5 bases; junction bases outside the gene matches: 7. Germline loops: CDR1 SGHNT, CDR2 YYREEE (reference sequence). CDR3 size: 15 residues. In DNA, the CDR3 is TGTGCCAGCAGCTTGCAGTCGGGGGGGGCTGAGACCCAGTACTTC. Protein: CASSLQSGGAETQYF.

This clone was seen just once. The chain couples TRBV9 to TRBJ2-5; 7 bases match TRBD2. J gave up 3 bases and V 0 bases, and 2 bases lay outside the gene matches. The CDR3 loop spans 14 amino acids. CDR1 and CDR2 (germline): SGDLS, YYNGEE. The CDR3 spells CASSVEGGEETQYF. In DNA, the CDR3 is TGTGCCAGCAGCGTAGAGGGAGGGGAAGAGACCCAGTACTTC. Complete variable domain (other parts from reference TRBV9 and TRBJ2-5): DSGVTQTPKHLITATGQRVTLRCSPRSGDLSVYWYQQSLDQGLQFLIQYYNGEERAKGNILERFSAQQFPDLHSELNLSSLELGDSALYFCASSVEGGEETQYFGPGTRLLVL.

The rearrangement joins TRBV2 to TRBJ2-2; 9 bases are a match to TRBD2. The CDR3 has 14 residues. Germline CDR1 reads SNHLY; CDR2 reads FYNNEI. Trimming cost V 9 bases and J 6 bases; bases outside gene matches: 8. The CDR3 region has the DNA TGTGCCAGTACTTTAGCGGGAGTCGCCGGGGAGCTGTTTTTT. It yields the protein CASTLAGVAGELFF.

Of note for this clone: Since no conserved phenylalanine or tryptophan closes the CDR3, a read error is the likely cause. The chain carries TRBV18 and TRBJ1-1; 8 bases agree with TRBD1. From germline, CDR1 is KGHSH and CDR2 LQKENI. This CDR3 has 15 amino acids. V shed 6 bases, J shed 5 bases, and the junction held 11 bases outside the gene matches. CDR3 nucleotide sequence: TGTGCCAGCTCCCCAGTGACAGGGGACATGACTGAAGCTTTCCTT. Its protein is CASSPVTGDMTEAFL.

The chain is built from TRBV12-5 and TRBJ2-7, with 7 bases fitting TRBD1. The V segment lost 6 bases and the J segment 0 bases; nucleotides outside the gene matches: 14. The V gene's germline CDR1 is LGHNT and CDR2 FRNRAP. This CDR3 has 17 residues. The CDR3 protein is CASGQPTGTESSYEQYF. The CDR3 DNA follows: TGTGCTAGTGGGCAACCCACCGGGACAGAGAGCTCCTACGAGCAGTACTTC.

CDR3 sequence: CASWGGIGAFF. The CDR3 DNA is TGTGCCAGCTGGGGGGGGATCGGAGCTTTCTTT. This rearrangement joins TRBV6-6 to TRBJ1-1; TRBD1 might be the D (5 bases). Looked up from germline, CDR1 is MNHNY and CDR2 is SVGAGI (reference sequence). The ends were cut back, 8 bases at V and 10 bases at J, with 14 bases in the middle. This CDR3 is 11 amino acids long.

This chain uses TRBV27 with TRBJ1-5; no definite D call. The germline V and J ends were trimmed by 3 bases and 1 base, with 7 bases remaining between them. The CDR3 spans 14 residues. CDR1 and CDR2 from the germline V gene are MNHEY and SMNVEV (reference sequence). The CDR3 spells CASSLFSSNQPQHF. CDR3 sequence (DNA): TGTGCCAGCAGTTTGTTCTCCAGCAATCAGCCCCAGCATTTT.

CDR3: CASSPDGWALHF. In DNA, the CDR3 is TGCGCCAGCAGCCCCGACGGATGGGCCCTCCACTTT. This sequence joins TRBV5-1 and TRBJ1-6; D gene ambiguous. The CDR3 contains 12 residues. V was trimmed by 4 bases and J by 14 bases, leaving 13 bases between them. In germline, CDR1 is SGHRS, CDR2 YFSETQ.

The rearrangement joins TRBV5-1 to TRBJ2-1, with 9 positions matching TRBD2. The CDR3 is 15 residues long. Germline V gene sequence: CDR1 SGHRS, CDR2 YFSETQ. V trimming: 0 bases; J trimming: 8 bases; junction bases outside the gene matches: 6. The CDR3 protein is CASSLGGTSRDEQFF. The CDR3 bases are TGCGCCAGCAGCTTGGGCGGGACTAGCCGCGATGAGCAGTTCTTC.

This chain uses TRBV27 with TRBJ1-5; no firm D call. V lost 5 bases to trimming and J lost 6 bases, with 11 bases between them. The germline CDR1 and CDR2 sequences are MNHEY and SMNVEV (reference sequence). This CDR3 region has 13 residues. In nucleotides, the CDR3 is TGTGCCAGCAGTACGGGCGGTTTTCAGCCCCAGCATTTT. The encoded protein is CASSTGGFQPQHF.

The chain links TRBV11-3 to TRBJ2-7, with TRBD2 matching 7 bases. This CDR3 has 15 amino acids. From germline, CDR1 is SGHNT and CDR2 YENEEA. The ends lost 3 bases at V and 4 bases at J; junction bases unmatched: 9. The DNA of the CDR3 is TGTGCCAGCAGCTTGCACCTAGCGGAAACGTACGAGCAGTACTTC. Translated, it gives CASSLHLAETYEQYF.

The V gene is TRBV7-2, the J gene TRBJ1-2, with D possibly TRBD1 on 5 matching bases. V lost 5 bases and J lost 3, with 16 bases in between. Germline assignment: CDR1 SGHTA and CDR2 FQGNSA. The CDR3 is 15 residues long. In DNA form, the CDR3 reads TGTGCCAGCAGCCCCCCGGCAGGGATGTACTATGGCTACACCTTC. This codes for CASSPPAGMYYGYTF.

The chain links TRBV27 to TRBJ2-7; 7 nucleotides line up with TRBD2. This CDR3 comprises 13 residues. Germline lookup yields CDR1 MNHEY and CDR2 SMNVEV (reference sequence). The J segment lost 6 bases and the V segment lost 6 bases, leaving 8 bases of the junction unmatched. The chain's CDR3 is CASSLTGGSEQYF. The CDR3 region has the DNA TGTGCCAGCAGCTTAACGGGGGGTTCCGAGCAGTACTTC.